This T cell receptor (beta chain) was identified in a study of cytomegalovirus exposure and HLA in healthy donors. Whole-study results and caveats: Listed as cytomegalovirus-associated were 170 or so TCR beta chains. The tendency of first-cohort TCR clusters to co-occur in the 90 to 150 validation repertoires was the finding of a later analysis.

Sequencing used immunoSEQ multiplex PCR; TCRdb keeps in-frame clones, though not all of them. The data hold roughly 300,000 clones, with about nine tenths observed a single time. On this clone itself: Its cognate antigen is unknown.

The length of the CDR3 is 16 residues. The V and J ends lost 1 base and 3 bases, in that order; junction bases with no gene match: 4. The germline gives CDR1 SGHNT, CDR2 YYREEE (reference sequence). Sequencing was done on a sample of PBMCs. The sequence was collected from a woman between 18 and 30 years old in good health and CMV-seronegative. The chain links TRBV5-4 to TRBJ2-2; 9 bases align to TRBD2. The CDR3 coding sequence is TGTGCCAGCAGCTTGCGGGCTAGCGGGGACACCGGGGAGCTGTTTTTT. Translated, it gives CASSLRASGDTGELFF.